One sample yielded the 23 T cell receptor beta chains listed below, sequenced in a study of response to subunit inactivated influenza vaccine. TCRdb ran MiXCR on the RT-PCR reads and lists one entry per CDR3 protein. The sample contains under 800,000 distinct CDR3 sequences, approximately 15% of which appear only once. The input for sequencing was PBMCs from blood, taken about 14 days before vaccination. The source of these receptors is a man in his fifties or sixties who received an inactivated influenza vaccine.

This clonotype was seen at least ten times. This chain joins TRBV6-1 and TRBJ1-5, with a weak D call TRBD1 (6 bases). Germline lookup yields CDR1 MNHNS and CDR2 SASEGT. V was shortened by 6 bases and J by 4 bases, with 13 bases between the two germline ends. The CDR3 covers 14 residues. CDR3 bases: TGTGCCAGCAGCGAACAGGGTAGTAATCAGCCCCAGCATTTT. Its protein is CASSEQGSNQPQHF.

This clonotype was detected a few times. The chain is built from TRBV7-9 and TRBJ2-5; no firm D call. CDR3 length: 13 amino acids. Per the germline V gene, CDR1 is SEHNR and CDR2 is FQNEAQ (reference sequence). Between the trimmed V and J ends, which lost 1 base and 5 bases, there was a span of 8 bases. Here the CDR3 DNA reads TGTGCCAGCAGCTTAGACCTGCTGGAGACCCAGTACTTC. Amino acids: CASSLDLLETQYF.

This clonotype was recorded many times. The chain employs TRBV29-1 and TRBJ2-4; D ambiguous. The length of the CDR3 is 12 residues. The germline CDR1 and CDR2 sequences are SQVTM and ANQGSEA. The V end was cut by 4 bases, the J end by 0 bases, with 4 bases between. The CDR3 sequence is CSVVLAKNIQYF. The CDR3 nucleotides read TGCAGCGTTGTTTTAGCCAAAAACATTCAGTACTTC.

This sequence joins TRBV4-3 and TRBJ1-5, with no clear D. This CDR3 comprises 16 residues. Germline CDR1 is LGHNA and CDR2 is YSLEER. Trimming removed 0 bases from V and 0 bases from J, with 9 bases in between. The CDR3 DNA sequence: TGCGCCAGCAGCCAAGATTACAGTTCTAGCAATCAGCCCCAGCATTTT. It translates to CASSQDYSSSNQPQHF.

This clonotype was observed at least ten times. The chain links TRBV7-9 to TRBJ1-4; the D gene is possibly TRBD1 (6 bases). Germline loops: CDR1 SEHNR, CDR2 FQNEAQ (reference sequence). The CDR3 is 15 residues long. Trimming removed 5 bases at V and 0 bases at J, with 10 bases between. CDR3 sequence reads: CASSRDIATNEKLFF. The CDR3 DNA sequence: TGTGCCAGCAGCAGGGACATTGCAACTAATGAAAAACTGTTTTTT. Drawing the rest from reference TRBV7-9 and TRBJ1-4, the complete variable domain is DTGVSQNPRHKITKRGQNVTFRCDPISEHNRLYWYRQTLGQGPEFLTYFQNEAQLEKSRLLSDRFSAERPKGSFSTLEIQRTEQGDSAMYLCASSRDIATNEKLFFGSGTQLSVL.

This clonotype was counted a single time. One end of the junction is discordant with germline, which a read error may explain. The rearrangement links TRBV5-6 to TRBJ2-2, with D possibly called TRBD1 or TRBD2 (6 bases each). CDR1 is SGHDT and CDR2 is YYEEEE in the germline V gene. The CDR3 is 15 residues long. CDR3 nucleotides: TGTGCCAGCAGCCGGTGGGGGGCTAACACCGTGGAGCTGTTTTTT. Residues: CASSRWGANTVELFF. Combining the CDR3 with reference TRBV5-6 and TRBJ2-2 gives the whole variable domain DAGVTQSPTHLIKTRGQQVTLRCSPKSGHDTVSWYQQALGQGPQFIFQYYEEEERQRGNFPDRFSGHQFPNYSSELNVNALLLGDSALYLCASSRWGANTVELFFGEGSRLTVL.

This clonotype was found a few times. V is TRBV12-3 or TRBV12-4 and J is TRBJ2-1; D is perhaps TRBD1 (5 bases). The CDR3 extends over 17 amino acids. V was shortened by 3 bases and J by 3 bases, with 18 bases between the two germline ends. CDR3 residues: CASSFPPYLGHYNEQFF. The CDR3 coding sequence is TGTGCCAGCAGTTTCCCCCCGTACCTCGGACACTACAATGAGCAGTTCTTC.

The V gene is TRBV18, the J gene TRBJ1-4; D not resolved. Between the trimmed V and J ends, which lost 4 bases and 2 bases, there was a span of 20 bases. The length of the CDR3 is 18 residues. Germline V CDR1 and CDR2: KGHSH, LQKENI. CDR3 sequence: CASSQNGPGSRTNEKLFF. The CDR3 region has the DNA TGTGCCAGCTCACAGAACGGCCCCGGGTCGAGGACTAATGAAAAACTGTTTTTT.

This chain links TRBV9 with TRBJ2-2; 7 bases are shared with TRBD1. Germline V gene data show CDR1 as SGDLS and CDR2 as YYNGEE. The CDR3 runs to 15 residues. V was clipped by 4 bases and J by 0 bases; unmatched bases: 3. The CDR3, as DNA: TGTGCCAGCAGCATCACAGGGGCGAACACCGGGGAGCTGTTTTTT. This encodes CASSITGANTGELFF.

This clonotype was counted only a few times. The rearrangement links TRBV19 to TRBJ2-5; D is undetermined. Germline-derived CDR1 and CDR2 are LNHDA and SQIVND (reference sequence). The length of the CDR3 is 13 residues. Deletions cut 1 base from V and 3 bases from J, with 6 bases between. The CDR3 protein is CASSIGQKETQYF. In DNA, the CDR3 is TGTGCCAGTAGTATAGGCCAGAAAGAGACCCAGTACTTC.

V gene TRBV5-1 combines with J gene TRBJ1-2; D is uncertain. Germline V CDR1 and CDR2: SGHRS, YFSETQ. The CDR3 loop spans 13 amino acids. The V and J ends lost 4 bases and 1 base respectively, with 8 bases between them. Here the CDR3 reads CASSPNGNYGYTF. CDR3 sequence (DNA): TGCGCCAGCAGCCCCAACGGTAACTATGGCTACACCTTC.

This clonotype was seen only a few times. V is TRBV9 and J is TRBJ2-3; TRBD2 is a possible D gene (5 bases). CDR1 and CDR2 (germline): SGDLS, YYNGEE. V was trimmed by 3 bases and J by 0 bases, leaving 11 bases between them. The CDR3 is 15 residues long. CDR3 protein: CASSGERTSTDTQYF. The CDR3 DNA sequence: TGTGCCAGCAGCGGAGAGCGGACTAGCACAGATACGCAGTATTTT. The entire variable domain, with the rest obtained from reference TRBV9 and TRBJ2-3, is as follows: DSGVTQTPKHLITATGQRVTLRCSPRSGDLSVYWYQQSLDQGLQFLIQYYNGEERAKGNILERFSAQQFPDLHSELNLSSLELGDSALYFCASSGERTSTDTQYFGPGTRLTVL.

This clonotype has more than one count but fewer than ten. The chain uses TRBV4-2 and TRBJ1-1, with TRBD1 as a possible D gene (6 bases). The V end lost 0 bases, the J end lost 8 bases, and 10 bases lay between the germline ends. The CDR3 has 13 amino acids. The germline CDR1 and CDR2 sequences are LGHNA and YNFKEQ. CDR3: CASSQDHRVEAFF. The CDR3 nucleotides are TGTGCCAGCAGCCAAGATCACAGGGTGGAAGCTTTCTTT.

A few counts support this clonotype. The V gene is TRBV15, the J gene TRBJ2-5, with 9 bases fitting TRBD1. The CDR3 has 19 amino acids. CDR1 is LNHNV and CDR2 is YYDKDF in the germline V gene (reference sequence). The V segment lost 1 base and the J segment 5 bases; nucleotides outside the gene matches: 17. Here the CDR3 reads CATSRGRGQDRGIRETQYF. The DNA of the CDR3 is TGTGCCACCAGCAGAGGGAGGGGCCAGGACAGGGGAATTCGGGAGACCCAGTACTTC.

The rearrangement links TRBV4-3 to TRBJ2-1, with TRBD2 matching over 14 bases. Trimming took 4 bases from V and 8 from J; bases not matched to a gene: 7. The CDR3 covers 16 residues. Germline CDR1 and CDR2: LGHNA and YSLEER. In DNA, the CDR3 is TGCGCCAGCAGCCTCATGGGACTAGCGGGAGAGGATGAGCAGTTCTTC. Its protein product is CASSLMGLAGEDEQFF.

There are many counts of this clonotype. The DNA of the CDR3 is TGCAGTGCTAGACCGGGACAGGGGGCGATGAGTTCACCCCTCCACTTT. This translates into CSARPGQGAMSSPLHF. This chain joins TRBV20-1 and TRBJ1-6, with 12 bases identical to TRBD1. J was trimmed by 9 bases and V by 2 bases; bases with no gene match: 8. Germline-derived CDR1 and CDR2 are DFQATT and SNEGSKA (reference sequence). CDR3 length equals 16 residues.

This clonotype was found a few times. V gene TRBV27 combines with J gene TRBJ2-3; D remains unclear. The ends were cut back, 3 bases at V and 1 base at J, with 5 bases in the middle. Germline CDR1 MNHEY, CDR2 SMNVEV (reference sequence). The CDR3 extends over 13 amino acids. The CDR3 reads CASSFSRTDTQYF. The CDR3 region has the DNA TGTGCCAGCAGTTTTTCGCGCACAGATACGCAGTATTTT.

The CDR3 loop reads CASSLTGTANIVTQYF. The CDR3 DNA follows: TGTGCCAGCAGCTTAACCGGGACAGCCAACATAGTCACGCAGTATTTT. The chain is built from TRBV7-9 and TRBJ2-3; TRBD1 matches 7 bases. Germline assignment: CDR1 SEHNR and CDR2 FQNEAQ (reference sequence). The CDR3 extends over 16 amino acids. The V and J ends lost 2 bases and 9 bases, in that order; junction bases with no gene match: 14.

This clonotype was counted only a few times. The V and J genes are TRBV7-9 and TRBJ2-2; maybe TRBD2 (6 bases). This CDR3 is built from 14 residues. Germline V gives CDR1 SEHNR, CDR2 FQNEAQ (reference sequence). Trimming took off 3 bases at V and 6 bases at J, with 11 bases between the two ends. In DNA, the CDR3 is TGTGCCAGCAGCTTGGGGTCGGGAGCCGGGGAGCTGTTTTTT. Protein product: CASSLGSGAGELFF.

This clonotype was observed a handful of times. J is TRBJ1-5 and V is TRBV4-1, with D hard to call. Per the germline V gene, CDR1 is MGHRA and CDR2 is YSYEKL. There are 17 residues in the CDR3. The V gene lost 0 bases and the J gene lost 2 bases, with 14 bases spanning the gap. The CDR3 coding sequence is TGCGCCAGCAGCCAAGATATATCCCGCGATGGCAATCAGCCCCAGCATTTT. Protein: CASSQDISRDGNQPQHF.

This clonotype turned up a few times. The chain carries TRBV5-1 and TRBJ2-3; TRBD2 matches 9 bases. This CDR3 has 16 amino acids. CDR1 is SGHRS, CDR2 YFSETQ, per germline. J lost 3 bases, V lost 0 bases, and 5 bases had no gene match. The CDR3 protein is CASSLVSGRSTDTQYF. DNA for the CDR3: TGCGCCAGCAGCTTGGTTAGCGGGAGATCGACAGATACGCAGTATTTT.

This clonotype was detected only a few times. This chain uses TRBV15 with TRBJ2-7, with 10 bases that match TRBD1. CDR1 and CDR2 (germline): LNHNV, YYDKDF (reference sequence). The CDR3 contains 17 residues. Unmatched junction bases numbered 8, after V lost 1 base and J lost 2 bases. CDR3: CATSRGSGQGDTYEQYF. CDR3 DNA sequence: TGTGCCACCAGCAGAGGCTCAGGACAGGGGGATACCTACGAGCAGTACTTC.

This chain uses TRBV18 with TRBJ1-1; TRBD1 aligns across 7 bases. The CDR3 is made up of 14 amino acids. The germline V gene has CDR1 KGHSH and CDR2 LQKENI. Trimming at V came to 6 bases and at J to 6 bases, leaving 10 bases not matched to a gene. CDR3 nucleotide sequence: TGTGCCAGCTCTCTATTGAACAGGGGCGCTGAAGCTTTCTTT. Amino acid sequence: CASSLLNRGAEAFF.